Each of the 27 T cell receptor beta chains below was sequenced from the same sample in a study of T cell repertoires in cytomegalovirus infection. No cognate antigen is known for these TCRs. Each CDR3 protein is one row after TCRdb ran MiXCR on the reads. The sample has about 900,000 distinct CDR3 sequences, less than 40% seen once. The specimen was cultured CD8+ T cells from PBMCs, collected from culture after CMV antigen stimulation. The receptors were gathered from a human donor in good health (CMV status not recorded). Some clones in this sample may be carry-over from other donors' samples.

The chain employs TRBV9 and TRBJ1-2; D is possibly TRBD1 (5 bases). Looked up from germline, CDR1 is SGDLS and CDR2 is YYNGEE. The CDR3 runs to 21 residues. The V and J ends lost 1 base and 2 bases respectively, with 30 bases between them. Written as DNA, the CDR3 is TGTGCCAGCAGCGTACCTAGTCCAGGGAACTCTTACATGCCTTCAAACTATGGCTACACCTTC. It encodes CASSVPSPGNSYMPSNYGYTF.

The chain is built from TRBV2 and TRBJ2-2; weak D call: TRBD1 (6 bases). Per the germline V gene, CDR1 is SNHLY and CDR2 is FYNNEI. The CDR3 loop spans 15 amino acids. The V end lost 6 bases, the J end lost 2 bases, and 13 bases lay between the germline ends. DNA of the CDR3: TGTGCCAGCAGATCCCCGGGGACAAACACCGGGGAGCTGTTTTTT. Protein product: CASRSPGTNTGELFF.

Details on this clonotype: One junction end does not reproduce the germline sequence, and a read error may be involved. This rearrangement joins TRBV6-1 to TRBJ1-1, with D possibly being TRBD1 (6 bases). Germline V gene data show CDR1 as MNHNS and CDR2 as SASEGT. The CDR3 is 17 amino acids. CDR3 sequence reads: CANSGVVWGQYRTEAFF. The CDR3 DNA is TGTGCCAACAGTGGGGTCGTATGGGGACAATATCGGACTGAAGCTTTCTTT.

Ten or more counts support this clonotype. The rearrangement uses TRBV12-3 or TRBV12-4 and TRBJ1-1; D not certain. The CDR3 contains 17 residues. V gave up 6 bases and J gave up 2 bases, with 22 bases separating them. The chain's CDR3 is CASSFTYGYGPNTEAFF. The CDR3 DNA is TGTGCCAGCAGCTTCACTTATGGGTACGGGCCCAACACTGAAGCTTTCTTT.

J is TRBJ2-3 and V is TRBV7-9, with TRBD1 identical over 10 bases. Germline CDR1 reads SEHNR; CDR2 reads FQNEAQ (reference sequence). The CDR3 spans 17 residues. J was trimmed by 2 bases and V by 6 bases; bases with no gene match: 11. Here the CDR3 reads CASRQSGTGVHTDTQYF. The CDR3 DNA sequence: TGTGCCAGCAGACAGTCCGGGACAGGGGTGCACACAGATACGCAGTATTTT.

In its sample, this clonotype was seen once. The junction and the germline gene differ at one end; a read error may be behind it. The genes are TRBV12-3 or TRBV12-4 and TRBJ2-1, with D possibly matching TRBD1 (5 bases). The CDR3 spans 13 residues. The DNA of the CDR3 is TGTACCAGCAGTTCGTCAGGGCCCAATGAGCAGTTCTTC. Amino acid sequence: CTSSSSGPNEQFF.

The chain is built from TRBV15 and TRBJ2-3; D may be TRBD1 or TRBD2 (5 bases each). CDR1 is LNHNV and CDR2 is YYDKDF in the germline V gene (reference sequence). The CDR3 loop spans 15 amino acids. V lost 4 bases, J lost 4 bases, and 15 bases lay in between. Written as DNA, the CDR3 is TGTGCCACCAGCAAGGGACCCATGGTCCCAGATACGCAGTATTTT. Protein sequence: CATSKGPMVPDTQYF. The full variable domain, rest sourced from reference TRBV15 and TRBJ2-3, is DAMVIQNPRYQVTQFGKPVTLSCSQTLNHNVMYWYQQKSSQAPKLLFHYYDKDFNNEADTPDNFQSRRPNTSFCFLDIRSPGLGDTAMYLCATSKGPMVPDTQYFGPGTRLTVL.

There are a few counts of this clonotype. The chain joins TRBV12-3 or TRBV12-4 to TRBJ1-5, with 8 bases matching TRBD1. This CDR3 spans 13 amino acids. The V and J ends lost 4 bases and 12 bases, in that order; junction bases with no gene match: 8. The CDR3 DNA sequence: TGTGCCAGCAGTTCGCCTTGGACAGGGCTCCAGCATTTT. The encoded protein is CASSSPWTGLQHF.

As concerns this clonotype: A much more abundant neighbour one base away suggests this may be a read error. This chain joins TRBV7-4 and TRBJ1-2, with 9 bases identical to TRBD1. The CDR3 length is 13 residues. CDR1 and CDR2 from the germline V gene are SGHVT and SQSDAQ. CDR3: CASREGQGYGYAF. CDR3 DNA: TGTGCCAGCAGGGAGGGACAGGGTTATGGCTACGCCTTC.

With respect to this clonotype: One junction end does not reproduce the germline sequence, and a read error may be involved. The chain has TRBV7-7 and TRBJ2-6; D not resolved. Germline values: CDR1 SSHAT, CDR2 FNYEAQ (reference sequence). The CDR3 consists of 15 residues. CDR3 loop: CASSEAGSGANVLTF. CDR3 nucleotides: TGTGCTAGCAGCGAGGCAGGCTCTGGGGCCAACGTCCTGACTTTC.

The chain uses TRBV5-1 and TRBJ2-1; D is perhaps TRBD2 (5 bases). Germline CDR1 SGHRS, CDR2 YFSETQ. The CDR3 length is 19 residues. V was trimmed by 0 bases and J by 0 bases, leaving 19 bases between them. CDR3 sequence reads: CASSLGGILALSSYNEQFF. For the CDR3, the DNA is TGCGCCAGCAGCTTGGGAGGGATTCTGGCGCTTAGCTCCTACAATGAGCAGTTCTTC. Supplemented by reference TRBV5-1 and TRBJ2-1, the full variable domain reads KAGVTQTPRYLIKTRGQQVTLSCSPISGHRSVSWYQQTPGQGLQFLFEYFSETQRNKGNFPGRFSGRQFSNSRSEMNVSTLELGDSALYLCASSLGGILALSSYNEQFFGPGTRLTVL.

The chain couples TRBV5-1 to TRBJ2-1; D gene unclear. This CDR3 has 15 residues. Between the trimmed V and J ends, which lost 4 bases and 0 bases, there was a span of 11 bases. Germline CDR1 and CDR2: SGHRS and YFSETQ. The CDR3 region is CASSLTPTSYNEQFF. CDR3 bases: TGCGCCAGCAGCCTGACTCCAACCTCCTACAATGAGCAGTTCTTC. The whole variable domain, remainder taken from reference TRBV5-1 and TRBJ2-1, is KAGVTQTPRYLIKTRGQQVTLSCSPISGHRSVSWYQQTPGQGLQFLFEYFSETQRNKGNFPGRFSGRQFSNSRSEMNVSTLELGDSALYLCASSLTPTSYNEQFFGPGTRLTVL.

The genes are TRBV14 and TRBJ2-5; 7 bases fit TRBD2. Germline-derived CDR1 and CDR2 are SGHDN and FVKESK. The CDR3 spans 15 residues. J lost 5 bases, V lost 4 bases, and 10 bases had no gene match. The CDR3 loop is CASSPGRGRAETQYF. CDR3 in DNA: TGTGCCAGCAGCCCTGGGAGGGGTAGAGCCGAGACCCAGTACTTC.

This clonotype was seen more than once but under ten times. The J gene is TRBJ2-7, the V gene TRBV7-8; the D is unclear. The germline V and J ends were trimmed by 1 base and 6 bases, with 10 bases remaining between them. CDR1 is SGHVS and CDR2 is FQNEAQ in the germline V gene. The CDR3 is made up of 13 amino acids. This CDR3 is CASSLEEKSEQYV. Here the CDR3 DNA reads TGTGCCAGCAGCTTAGAGGAAAAGTCCGAGCAGTACGTC.

The CDR3 sequence: CASSITPNAYNEQFF. The CDR3 nucleotides read TGTGCCAGTTCGATCACCCCGAACGCCTACAATGAGCAGTTCTTC. The V call is TRBV27, the J call TRBJ2-1, with D uncertain. Germline CDR1 is MNHEY and CDR2 is SMNVEV (reference sequence). Trimming pared 9 bases from V and 2 bases from J, leaving 17 bases between. The CDR3 spans 15 residues.

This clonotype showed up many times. CDR3 in amino acids: CASSSDGGRETQYF. In DNA, the CDR3 is TGTGCCAGCAGCTCCGACGGGGGCAGAGAGACCCAGTACTTC. The rearrangement links TRBV7-6 to TRBJ2-5; the D call may be TRBD1 or TRBD2 (6 bases each). CDR1 and CDR2 (germline): SGHVS, FNYEAQ. V lost 4 bases and J 4 bases, leaving 13 bases between the germline ends. This CDR3 is 14 amino acids long. Full variable domain (remainder filled in from reference TRBV7-6 and TRBJ2-5): GAGVSQSPRYKVTKRGQDVALRCDPISGHVSLYWYRQALGQGPEFLTYFNYEAQQDKSGLPNDRFSAERPEGSISTLTIQRTEQRDSAMYRCASSSDGGRETQYFGPGTRLLVL.

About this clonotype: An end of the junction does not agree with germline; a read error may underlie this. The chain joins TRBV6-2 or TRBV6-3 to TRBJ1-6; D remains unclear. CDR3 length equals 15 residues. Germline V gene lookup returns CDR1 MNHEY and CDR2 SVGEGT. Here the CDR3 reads CVSGYTRPQRIALHF. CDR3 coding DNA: TGTGTCAGCGGTTACACGCGTCCCCAGAGGATCGCCCTCCACTTT.

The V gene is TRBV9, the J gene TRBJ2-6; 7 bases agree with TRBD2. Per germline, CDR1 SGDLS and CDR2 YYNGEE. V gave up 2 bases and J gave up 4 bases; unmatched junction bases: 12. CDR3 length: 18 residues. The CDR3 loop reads CASSVGGRESYGANVLTF. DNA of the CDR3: TGTGCCAGCAGCGTCGGGGGGAGGGAATCGTACGGGGCCAACGTCCTGACTTTC.

The CDR3, as DNA: TGTGCCAGCAGTTTATCGGGGACAGGGGGTCGTCATAATTCACCCCTCCACTTT. Translation gives CASSLSGTGGRHNSPLHF. The chain couples TRBV27 to TRBJ1-6; 11 positions match TRBD1. V shed 0 bases and J 5 bases; nucleotides not matched to a gene: 6. This CDR3 is 18 amino acids long. The germline V gene encodes CDR1 MNHEY and CDR2 SMNVEV (reference sequence).

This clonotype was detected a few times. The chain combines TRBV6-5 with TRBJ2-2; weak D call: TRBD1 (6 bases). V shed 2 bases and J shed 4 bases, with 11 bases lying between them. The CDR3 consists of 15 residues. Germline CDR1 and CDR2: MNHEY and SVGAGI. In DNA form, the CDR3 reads TGTGCCAGCAGTTACGGGGGCGTTAGCACCGGGGAGCTGTTTTTT. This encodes CASSYGGVSTGELFF.

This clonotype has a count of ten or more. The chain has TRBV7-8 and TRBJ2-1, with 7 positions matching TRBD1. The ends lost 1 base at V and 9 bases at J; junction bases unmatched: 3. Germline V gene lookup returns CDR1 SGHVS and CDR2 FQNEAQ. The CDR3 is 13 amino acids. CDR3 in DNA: TGTGCCAGCAGCTTAGGACGGGACAGTGAGCAGTTCTTC. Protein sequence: CASSLGRDSEQFF.

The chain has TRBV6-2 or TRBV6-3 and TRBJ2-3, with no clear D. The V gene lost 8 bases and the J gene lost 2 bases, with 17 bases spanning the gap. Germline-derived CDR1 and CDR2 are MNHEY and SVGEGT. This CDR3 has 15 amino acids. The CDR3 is CASGTDNGYTDTQYF. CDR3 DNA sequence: TGTGCCAGCGGAACCGATAACGGATACACAGATACGCAGTATTTT.

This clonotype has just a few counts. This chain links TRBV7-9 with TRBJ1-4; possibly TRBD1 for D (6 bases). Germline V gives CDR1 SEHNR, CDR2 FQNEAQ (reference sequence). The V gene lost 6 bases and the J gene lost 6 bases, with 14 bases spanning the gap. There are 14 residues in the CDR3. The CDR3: CASRGGGADEKLFF. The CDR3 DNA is TGTGCCAGCAGGGGTGGGGGGGCCGATGAAAAACTGTTTTTT.

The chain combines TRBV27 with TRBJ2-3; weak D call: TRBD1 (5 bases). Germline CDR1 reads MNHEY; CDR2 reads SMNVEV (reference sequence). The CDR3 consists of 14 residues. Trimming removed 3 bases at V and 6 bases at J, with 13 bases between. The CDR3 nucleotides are TGTGCCAGCAGTTTGGGCAGGGAACTCGATACGCAGTATTTT. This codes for CASSLGRELDTQYF.

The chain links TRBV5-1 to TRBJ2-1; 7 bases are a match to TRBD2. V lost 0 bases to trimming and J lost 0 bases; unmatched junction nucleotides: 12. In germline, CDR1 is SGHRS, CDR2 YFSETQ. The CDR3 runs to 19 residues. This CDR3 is CASSLEEVTAGISYNEQFF. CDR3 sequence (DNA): TGCGCCAGCAGCTTGGAGGAAGTTACAGCGGGGATCTCCTACAATGAGCAGTTCTTC.

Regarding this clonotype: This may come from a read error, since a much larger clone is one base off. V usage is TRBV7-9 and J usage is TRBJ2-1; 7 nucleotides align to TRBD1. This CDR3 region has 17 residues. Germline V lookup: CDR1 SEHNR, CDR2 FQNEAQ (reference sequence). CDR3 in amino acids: CAGRPPPRQGRDNEQFF. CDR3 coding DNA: TGTGCCGGCAGACCCCCACCTCGACAGGGAAGGGACAATGAGCAGTTCTTC.

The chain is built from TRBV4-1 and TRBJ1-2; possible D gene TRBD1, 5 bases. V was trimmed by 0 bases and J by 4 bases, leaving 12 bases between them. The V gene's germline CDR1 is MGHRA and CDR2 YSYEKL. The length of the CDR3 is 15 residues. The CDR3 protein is CASSQDRVGAYGYTF. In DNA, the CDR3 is TGCGCCAGCAGCCAAGACAGGGTGGGAGCCTATGGCTACACCTTC.